This TCR beta chain is from a study of PD-1 blockade in classical Hodgkin lymphoma. The germline gives CDR1 SGHVS, CDR2 FNYEAQ. Trimming removed 6 bases from V and 8 bases from J; junction bases left unmatched: 11. This CDR3 has 15 amino acids. The repertoire was sequenced with immunoSEQ multiplex PCR; TCRdb's copy has only in-frame clones and lacks some. The sample lists about 43,000 clones, roughly three quarters occurring once. Study conclusions and caveats: Newly diagnosed patients had baseline TCR diversity that was reportedly lower than that of healthy donors. At C4D1, TCR diversity had climbed significantly for CD4+ cells, though not for CD8+ cells.

Comments on this clone: What it recognizes is unknown.

Following autologous stem cell transplantation, relapse occurred in every patient, and exposure to brentuximab vedotin varied. V and J are TRBV7-6 and TRBJ1-2; TRBD1 matches 11 bases. The sequenced sample was peripheral blood mononuclear cells (PBMCs), obtained before the second cycle of nivolumab. The origin of this receptor is a human donor with classical Hodgkin lymphoma. CDR3 DNA: TGTGCCAGCAGGATATTTGGACAGGGGGCGGCCGGCTACACCTTC. It encodes CASRIFGQGAAGYTF.